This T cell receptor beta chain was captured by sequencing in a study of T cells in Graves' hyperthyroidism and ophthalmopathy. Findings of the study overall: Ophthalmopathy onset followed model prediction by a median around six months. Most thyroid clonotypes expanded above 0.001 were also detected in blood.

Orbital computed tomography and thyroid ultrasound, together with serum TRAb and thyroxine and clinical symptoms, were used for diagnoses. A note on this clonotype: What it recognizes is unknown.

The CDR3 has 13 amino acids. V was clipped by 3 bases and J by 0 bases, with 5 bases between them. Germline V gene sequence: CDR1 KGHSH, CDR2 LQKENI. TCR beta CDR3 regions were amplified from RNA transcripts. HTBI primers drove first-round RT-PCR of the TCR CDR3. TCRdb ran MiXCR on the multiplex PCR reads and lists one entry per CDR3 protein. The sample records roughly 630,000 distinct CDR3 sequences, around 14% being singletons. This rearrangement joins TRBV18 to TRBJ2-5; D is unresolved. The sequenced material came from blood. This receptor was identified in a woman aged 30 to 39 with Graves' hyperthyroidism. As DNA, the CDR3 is TGTGCCAGCTCACCTGAGTACCAAGAGACCCAGTACTTC. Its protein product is CASSPEYQETQYF.